This record looks at one T cell receptor beta chain sequence and its context. The CDR3 has 14 residues. Germline CDR1 is MNHNS and CDR2 is SASEGT. With V trimmed by 1 base and J by 3 bases, 2 bases remained unmatched. This specimen belongs to a study of T cell responses to AZD1222 COVID-19 vaccine. Only in-frame clones appear in the TCRdb table, and some are missing; sequencing was by immunoSEQ multiplex PCR. The repertoire holds around 89,000 clones, with 75% to 90% as singletons. Sequencing was performed on peripheral blood, taken 28 days after the second AZD1222 dose. The chain couples TRBV6-1 to TRBJ1-1; 7 nucleotides agree with TRBD1. This receptor was obtained from an adult who received the AZD1222 COVID-19 vaccine. The CDR3 sequence is CASSEDRGYTEAFF. For the CDR3, the DNA is TGTGCCAGCAGTGAAGACAGGGGATACACTGAAGCTTTCTTT.